One and the same sample provided the 18 T cell receptor beta chains below, sequenced in a study of naive and memory T cell subsets. Four PCR rounds used nested alpha and beta constant region primers plus the SP2 primer. MiXCR, run by TCRdb on the UMI-ligation and nested PCR reads, gives a single entry per CDR3 protein. The repertoire holds under 35,000 distinct CDR3 sequences, roughly 6.6% seen once, with 3.1% in the top ten. Treatment reported: skin biopsy from PPD injection site in Mantoux-positive individual. A UMI-containing oligonucleotide was joined by 3' ligation to the TCR cDNA template. The sequences come from skin, collected from a tuberculin skin test site. The receptors shown here come from an adult in good health.

This clonotype occurred many times. J is TRBJ2-1 and V is TRBV4-1; 7 bases align to TRBD2. Trimming took 4 bases from V and 9 from J; bases not matched to a gene: 15. CDR1 and CDR2 (germline): MGHRA, YSYEKL. CDR3 size: 16 residues. The CDR3 loop is CASSREGTLPAGEQFF. The CDR3 DNA reads as TGCGCCAGCAGCCGGGAGGGGACCCTCCCGGCCGGTGAGCAGTTCTTC.

Concerning this clonotype: The conserved phenylalanine or tryptophan normally closing the CDR3 is absent here, so this likely arose from a read error. The limits of the CDR3 on the DNA are not certain, so only TCRdb's listed CDR3 is given. The chain has TRBV2 and TRBJ2-1; the tabulated D call, TRBD1, remains unverified against the DNA. Both ends counted, the CDR3 spans 14 residues. Per germline, CDR1 SNHLY and CDR2 FYNNEI. The CDR3 here is CASYLLDRKNEKFL.

This clonotype appeared a few times. The chain uses TRBV4-2 and TRBJ1-3; D may be TRBD1 (6 bases). The V and J ends lost 1 base and 0 bases respectively, with 16 bases between them. The germline V gene encodes CDR1 LGHNA and CDR2 YNFKEQ. The CDR3 covers 18 residues. The CDR3 loop reads CASSQGTALTSSGNTIYF. CDR3 bases: TGTGCCAGCAGCCAAGGGACAGCTCTTACCTCCTCTGGAAACACCATATATTTT.

This clonotype was recorded many times. This rearrangement joins TRBV12-3 or TRBV12-4 to TRBJ1-6, with D maybe TRBD1 (6 bases). V was cut by 5 bases and J by 7 bases, with 18 bases left in between. This CDR3 is 16 amino acids long. Here the CDR3 reads CASSPQGSFRNSPLHF. CDR3 nucleotides: TGTGCCAGCAGTCCCCAGGGGTCATTTCGGAATTCACCCCTCCACTTT.

This clonotype was seen at least ten times. The genes are TRBV19 and TRBJ2-7; D assignment may be TRBD1 or TRBD2 (5 bases each). CDR1 LNHDA and CDR2 SQIVND come from the germline V gene (reference sequence). Trimming took off 3 bases at V and 2 bases at J, with 17 bases between the two ends. The CDR3 has 16 amino acids. This chain's CDR3 is CASSIDYLRGTYEQYF. For the CDR3, the DNA is TGTGCCAGTAGTATTGATTATTTGAGGGGAACCTACGAGCAGTACTTC.

This clonotype was observed at least ten times. This sequence joins TRBV10-1 and TRBJ2-7; 7 bases align to TRBD1. V trimming: 6 bases; J trimming: 5 bases; junction bases outside the gene matches: 7. Germline CDR1 is WNHNN and CDR2 is SYGVQD (reference sequence). CDR3 length: 13 amino acids. The CDR3 DNA reads TGCGCCAGCAGAGGACAGGCACTGGACGAGCAGTACTTC. Its protein is CASRGQALDEQYF.

This clonotype has ten or more counts. The chain couples TRBV20-1 to TRBJ2-7; maybe TRBD1 (6 bases). The ends were cut back, 3 bases at V and 2 bases at J, with 14 bases in the middle. The V gene's germline CDR1 is DFQATT and CDR2 SNEGSKA (reference sequence). The CDR3 extends over 14 amino acids. CDR3 DNA: TGCAGTGCTAGTGACTGGGGGACAACCTACGAGCAGTACTTC. Its protein product is CSASDWGTTYEQYF.

This clonotype was picked up many times. This chain joins TRBV20-1 and TRBJ2-7; a weak D match, TRBD1 (5 bases). V lost 3 bases and J 0 bases, leaving 12 bases between the germline ends. The CDR3 sequence is 14 residues long. The V gene's germline CDR1 is DFQATT and CDR2 SNEGSKA (reference sequence). CDR3 protein: CSASNRMSSYEQYF. DNA for the CDR3: TGCAGTGCTAGCAACAGGATGAGCTCCTACGAGCAGTACTTC.

Only a few counts were recorded for this clonotype. The V gene is TRBV7-6, the J gene TRBJ2-5; D call uncertain. This CDR3 is built from 14 residues. CDR1 and CDR2 (germline): SGHVS, FNYEAQ. Trimming stripped 5 bases from V and 3 bases from J, with 13 bases between. The CDR3 region is CASSPYSYEETQYF. As DNA, the CDR3 is TGTGCCAGCAGCCCGTATTCCTACGAAGAGACCCAGTACTTC.

In its sample, this clonotype was seen many times. The chain employs TRBV5-1 and TRBJ2-3, with D perhaps TRBD1 (6 bases). The CDR3 consists of 15 residues. Germline-derived CDR1 and CDR2 are SGHRS and YFSETQ. V lost 0 bases, J lost 2 bases, and 10 bases lay in between. CDR3 amino acids: CASSLEDRNTDTQYF. Written as DNA, the CDR3 is TGCGCCAGCAGCTTGGAGGACAGAAACACAGATACGCAGTATTTT.

Many counts were recorded for this clonotype. CDR3 sequence: CASSHVSILQETQYF. In nucleotides, the CDR3 is TGTGCCAGCAGCCATGTTTCCATACTTCAAGAGACCCAGTACTTC. The chain has TRBV3-1 and TRBJ2-5, with D unresolved. The germline gives CDR1 LGHDT, CDR2 YNNKEL (reference sequence). V was pared by 3 bases and J by 2 bases, with 13 bases between. The CDR3 is 15 amino acids.

This chain links TRBV12-3 or TRBV12-4 with TRBJ1-5, with 7 bases aligning to TRBD1. This CDR3 comprises 18 residues. Losses at the gene ends were 3 bases for V and 3 bases for J; bases not matched to a gene: 14. CDR3 DNA: TGTGCCAGCAGTTTTAGGCCAGGGGGAACCAGAGCCAATCAGCCCCAGCATTTT. Its translation: CASSFRPGGTRANQPQHF.

V gene TRBV19 combines with J gene TRBJ1-6, with D unclear. Deletions cut 4 bases from V and 6 bases from J, with 13 bases between. Germline-derived CDR1 and CDR2 are LNHDA and SQIVND (reference sequence). CDR3 length: 15 residues. The DNA of the CDR3 is TGTGCCAGTAGTACCTTAGGCCAGCGTAATTCACCCCTCCACTTT. Its protein is CASSTLGQRNSPLHF.

At least ten counts were recorded for this clonotype. The chain uses TRBV19 and TRBJ2-7; 10 bases are a match to TRBD1. Trimming at V came to 5 bases and at J to 5 bases, leaving 6 bases not matched to a gene. CDR3 length: 14 residues. CDR1 and CDR2 from the germline V gene are LNHDA and SQIVND (reference sequence). The chain's CDR3 is CASSLRQGAHEQYF. The CDR3 DNA follows: TGTGCCAGTAGTCTTCGACAGGGGGCCCACGAGCAGTACTTC.

The sample holds many counts of this clonotype. This chain connects TRBV6-5 to TRBJ1-6; the D gene is possibly TRBD1 (6 bases). The CDR3 sequence is 16 residues long. Germline CDR1 is MNHEY and CDR2 is SVGAGI. V lost 5 bases and J 7 bases, leaving 18 bases between the germline ends. CDR3: CASSRGVQGTNSPLHF. In DNA, the CDR3 is TGTGCCAGCAGTAGGGGGGTACAAGGGACGAATTCACCCCTCCACTTT.

Many counts were recorded for this clonotype. This chain connects TRBV28 to TRBJ2-7; 8 bases align to TRBD1. The J segment lost 3 bases and the V segment lost 5 bases, leaving 9 bases of the junction unmatched. The CDR3 is 15 residues long. From germline, CDR1 is MDHEN and CDR2 SYDVKM. The CDR3: CASSPAGTGGYEQYF. The CDR3 DNA follows: TGTGCCAGCAGTCCTGCCGGGACAGGAGGCTACGAGCAGTACTTC.

V gene TRBV7-2 combines with J gene TRBJ1-2; 7 bases align to TRBD1. The germline CDR1 and CDR2 sequences are SGHTA and FQGNSA. This CDR3 is built from 14 residues. V shed 5 bases and J 3 bases; nucleotides not matched to a gene: 6. The CDR3 here is CASSQRQGDYGYTF. For the CDR3, the DNA is TGTGCCAGCAGCCAAAGACAGGGAGACTATGGCTACACCTTC. Together with reference TRBV7-2 and TRBJ1-2, the CDR3 gives the full variable domain: GAGVSQSPSNKVTEKGKDVELRCDPISGHTALYWYRQSLGQGLEFLIYFQGNSAPDKSGLPSDRFSAERTGGSVSTLTIQRTQQEDSAVYLCASSQRQGDYGYTFGSGTRLTVV.

The sample holds many counts of this clonotype. The rearrangement links TRBV29-1 to TRBJ1-1; 7 bases are a match to TRBD1. This CDR3 has 14 residues. After removal of 1 base from V and 6 bases from J, the junction contained 8 bases not matched to a gene. Germline V gene data show CDR1 as SQVTM and CDR2 as ANQGSEA. The CDR3 is CSVEGQGVYPEAFF. Here the CDR3 DNA reads TGCAGCGTTGAAGGTCAGGGGGTGTACCCTGAAGCTTTCTTT.